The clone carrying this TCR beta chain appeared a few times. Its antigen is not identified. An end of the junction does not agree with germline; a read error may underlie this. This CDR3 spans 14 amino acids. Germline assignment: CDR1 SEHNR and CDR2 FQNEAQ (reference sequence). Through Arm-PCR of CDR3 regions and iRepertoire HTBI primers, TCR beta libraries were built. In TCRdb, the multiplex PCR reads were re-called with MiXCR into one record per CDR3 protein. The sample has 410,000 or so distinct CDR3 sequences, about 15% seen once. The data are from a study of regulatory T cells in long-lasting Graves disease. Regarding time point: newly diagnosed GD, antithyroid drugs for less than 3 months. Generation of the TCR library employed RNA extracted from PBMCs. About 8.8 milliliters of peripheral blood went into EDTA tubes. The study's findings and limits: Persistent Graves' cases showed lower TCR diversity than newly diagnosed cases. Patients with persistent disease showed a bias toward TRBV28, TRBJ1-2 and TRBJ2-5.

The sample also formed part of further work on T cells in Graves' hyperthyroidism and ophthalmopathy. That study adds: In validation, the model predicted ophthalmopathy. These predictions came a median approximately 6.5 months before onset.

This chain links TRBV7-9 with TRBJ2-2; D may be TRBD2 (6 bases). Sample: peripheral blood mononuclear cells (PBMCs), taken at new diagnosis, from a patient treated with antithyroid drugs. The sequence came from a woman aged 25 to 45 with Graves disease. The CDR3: CTSSWGDNTGELFF. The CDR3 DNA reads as TGTACCAGCAGCTGGGGGGACAACACCGGGGAGCTGTTTTTT.